These T cell receptor beta chains were read from a single sample in a study of T cells after posttransplantation cyclophosphamide. TCRdb's table, derived via immunoSEQ multiplex PCR, lists solely in-frame clones and lacks some. The sample holds about 36,000 clones, and no clone turns up only once. Input material: PBMCs. These receptors were collected from a girl aged 10 to 17 in good health, CMV-negative, and a related stem cell transplant donor. Both conserved end residues are part of each CDR3. The order of the fields is V gene, J gene, D gene, clone size, CDR3 protein, CDR3 DNA. The D gene is left open where the match is weak. The size entry is marked missing in some rows and otherwise reads once, few, many or a size class.

>TRBV29-1|TRBJ1-4|TRBD1|many
CSVLGQGNEKLFF
TGCAGCGTCTTAGGACAGGGGAACGAAAAACTGTTTTTT
>TRBV7-2|TRBJ2-3|TRBD1|few
CASRDRDRGLTDTQYF
TGTGCCAGCAGAGACCGGGACAGGGGACTCACAGATACGCAGTATTTT
>TRBV19|TRBJ2-5|.|many
CASSLRETQYF
TGTGCCAGTAGTCTTAGAGAGACCCAGTACTTC
>TRBV7-8|TRBJ2-5|TRBD1|many
CASSSTGSETQYF
TGTGCCAGCAGCTCGACAGGGTCAGAGACCCAGTACTTC
>TRBV6-4|TRBJ1-4|.|many
CASSETGKGANEKLFF
TGTGCCAGCAGTGAAACAGGGAAAGGGGCTAATGAAAAACTGTTTTTT
>TRBV30|TRBJ1-2|TRBD1|few
CAWSISGTGAGYTF
TGTGCCTGGAGTATATCCGGGACAGGGGCCGGCTACACCTTC
>TRBV28|TRBJ1-6|.|few
CASIFDSENNSPLHF
TGTGCCAGCATCTTCGACAGCGAAAATAATTCACCCCTCCACTTT
>TRBV30|TRBJ1-6|.|.
CAWSVGDKTPLHF
TGTGCCTGGAGTGTGGGGGACAAAACACCCCTCCACTTT
>TRBV9|TRBJ1-5|.|.
CASSAGGGNQPQHF
TGTGCCAGCAGCGCGGGGGGAGGAAATCAGCCCCAGCATTTT
>TRBV18|TRBJ1-1|.|few
CASSRAQNTEAFF
TGTGCCAGCTCACGAGCCCAGAACACTGAAGCTTTCTTT
>TRBV28|TRBJ1-2|.|many
CASSILEGSYGYTF
TGTGCCAGCAGTATCTTGGAGGGATCCTATGGCTACACCTTC
>TRBV27|TRBJ2-1|TRBD2|many
CASTSGTRESNEQFF
TGTGCCAGCACCTCCGGGACTAGAGAGAGCAATGAGCAGTTCTTC
>TRBV9|TRBJ2-7|.|.
CASSVAAASTYEQYF
TGTGCCAGCAGCGTAGCCGCGGCGTCAACCTACGAGCAGTACTTC
>TRBV11-3|TRBJ2-2|.|few
CASSLGGHPTGELFF
TGTGCCAGCAGCTTAGGTGGGCACCCCACCGGGGAGCTGTTTTTT
>TRBV2|TRBJ2-2|TRBD1|.
CASRRDRGGTGELFF
TGTGCCAGCAGGCGGGACAGGGGAGGCACCGGGGAGCTGTTTTTT
>TRBV4-1|TRBJ2-5|.|.
CASSPGQFQETQYF
TGCGCCAGCAGCCCCGGACAGTTTCAAGAGACCCAGTACTTC
>TRBV29-1|TRBJ2-1|TRBD1|few
CSVPRDRGGDEQLF
TGCAGCGTCCCCCGGGACAGGGGGGGGGATGAGCAGCTCTTC
>TRBV6-5|TRBJ1-5|.|many
CAAGRSYQPQHF
TGTGCCGCGGGAAGGAGTTATCAGCCCCAGCATTTT
>TRBV7-3|TRBJ2-7|TRBD1|many
CASSPGTGEYEQYF
TGTGCCAGCAGCCCCGGGACAGGGGAGTACGAGCAGTACTTC
>TRBV18|TRBJ2-3|TRBD1|many
CASSPIHAGGWADTQYF
TGTGCCAGCTCACCGATCCACGCAGGGGGCTGGGCAGATACGCAGTATTTT
>TRBV7-9|TRBJ1-4|.|many
CASSSPGREKLFF
TGTGCCAGCAGCTCCCCCGGGAGAGAAAAACTGTTTTTT
>TRBV5-6|TRBJ2-7|.|many
CASSSDRGYEQYF
TGTGCCAGCAGCTCTGACCGGGGCTACGAGCAGTACTTC
>TRBV5-4|TRBJ2-3|.|few
CASSPGTGVRASGRSDTQYF
TGTGCCAGCAGCCCGGGGACAGGGGTTCGGGCTAGCGGGAGATCGGATACGCAGTATTTT
>TRBV30|TRBJ1-3|.|many
CAWGLGAGNTIYF
TGTGCCTGGGGTTTAGGGGCTGGAAACACCATATATTTT
>TRBV6-5|TRBJ2-5|TRBD2|.
CASSYREGSLAQYF
TGTGCCAGCAGTTATAGGGAGGGCAGCTTGGCCCAGTACTTC
>TRBV30|TRBJ2-7|.|.
CAWSPPLSYEQYF
TGTGCCTGGAGTCCCCCTCTCTCCTACGAGCAGTACTTC
>TRBV9|TRBJ2-5|TRBD2|.
CASSPTLAGVETQYF
TGTGCCAGCAGCCCTACTCTAGCGGGGGTGGAGACCCAGTACTTC